The 11 T cell receptor beta chains presented below share a single source sample, sequenced in a study of blood T cell repertoires in COVID-19. Measured with immunoSEQ multiplex PCR; TCRdb has only the in-frame clones, and not every one. The sample holds under 300,000 clones, around 83% seen once. The specimen was PBMCs or T cells enriched from blood (not recorded which). Receptors originate from a woman aged 45-60 years who had been exposed to COVID-19.

The chain links TRBV3-1 (or the pseudogene TRBV3-2) to TRBJ1-1, with TRBD1 identical over 7 bases. J was trimmed by 4 bases and V by 0 bases; bases with no gene match: 8. This CDR3 is built from 16 residues. Germline V lookup: CDR1 LGHDT, CDR2 YNNKEL (reference sequence). Written as DNA, the CDR3 is TGTGCCAGCAGCCAAGATTCGTTGACAGGGTTCACTGAAGCTTTCTTT. This sequence encodes CASSQDSLTGFTEAFF.

V gene TRBV3-1 (or the pseudogene TRBV3-2) combines with J gene TRBJ1-1; a possible D gene is TRBD1 (5 bases). The V gene lost 4 bases and the J gene lost 1 base, with 7 bases spanning the gap. From germline, CDR1 is LGHDT and CDR2 YNNKEL (reference sequence). This CDR3 has 13 amino acids. CDR3: CASSRQTNTEAFF. The DNA for the CDR3 is TGTGCCAGCAGCCGACAGACGAACACTGAAGCTTTCTTT.

This clone came up once. The chain carries TRBV21-1 and TRBJ2-2; the table gives TRBD2 as D, unverified against the DNA. TRBV21-1 is classified as a pseudogene. The CDR3 covers 17 residues. CDR3 coding DNA: TGTGCCAGCAGAACTCGCACGAGAGCTTCGAACACCGGGGAGCTGTTTTTT. Its translation is CASRTRTRASNTGELFF.

This CDR3 reads CASSQGRGRNSPLHF. CDR3 DNA: TGTGCCAGCAGCCAAGGAAGGGGCAGAAATTCACCCCTCCACTTT. The chain joins TRBV4-2 to TRBJ1-6; possible D gene TRBD1, 5 bases. Trimming cost V 1 base and J 7 bases, with 11 bases left between them. The CDR3 runs to 15 residues. Germline CDR1 LGHNA, CDR2 YNFKEQ.

This rearrangement joins TRBV15 to TRBJ2-1; a possible D gene is TRBD1 (5 bases). In germline, CDR1 is LNHNV, CDR2 YYDKDF (reference sequence). Trimming cost V 1 base and J 6 bases, with 10 bases left between them. CDR3 length equals 14 residues. The CDR3 nucleotides are TGTGCCACCAGCAGAGGAGTAGGGGCCAATGAGCAGTTCTTC. Protein product: CATSRGVGANEQFF.

The chain joins TRBV5-4 to TRBJ2-5; a weak D match, TRBD2 (5 bases). The V end lost 4 bases, the J end lost 2 bases, and 9 bases lay between the germline ends. The CDR3 contains 13 residues. Germline assignment: CDR1 SGHNT and CDR2 YYREEE (reference sequence). This chain's CDR3 is CASSTGLQETQYF. The CDR3 bases are TGTGCCAGCAGCACCGGACTGCAAGAGACCCAGTACTTC.

The CDR3 region is CATDSTVLGKLFF. In DNA, the CDR3 is TGTGCCACCGACTCGACGGTGCTTGGAAAACTGTTTTTT. The chain is built from TRBV28 and TRBJ1-4; D not resolved. V dropped 10 bases and J dropped 10 bases, with 19 bases sitting between them. The CDR3 covers 13 residues. Looked up from germline, CDR1 is MDHEN and CDR2 is SYDVKM.

The chain is built from TRBV30 and TRBJ1-2; 7 nucleotides agree with TRBD1. This CDR3 comprises 13 residues. J was trimmed by 7 bases and V by 2 bases; bases with no gene match: 7. Germline values: CDR1 GTSNPN, CDR2 SVGIG (reference sequence). CDR3 region: CAWSRPGGSGYTF. CDR3 in DNA: TGTGCCTGGAGTCGTCCAGGGGGAAGTGGCTACACCTTC.

This chain links TRBV5-1 with TRBJ1-2; tentative D call: TRBD1 (5 bases). V lost 4 bases to trimming and J lost 5 bases, with 18 bases between them. The V gene's germline CDR1 is SGHRS and CDR2 YFSETQ. The length of the CDR3 is 15 residues. The CDR3 sequence: CASSGSPGERYGYTF. In nucleotides, the CDR3 is TGCGCCAGCAGCGGGTCCCCGGGGGAGAGATATGGCTACACCTTC.

V and J are TRBV6-1 and TRBJ2-7, with D uncertain. Trimming took 0 bases from V and 6 from J, leaving 15 bases between them. Germline V gives CDR1 MNHNS, CDR2 SASEGT. The CDR3 is 15 amino acids. CDR3 sequence: CASSEARLLRLEQYF. The CDR3 nucleotides are TGTGCCAGCAGTGAAGCGCGGCTCCTCCGGCTCGAGCAGTACTTC.

This sequence joins TRBV20-1 and TRBJ2-5; 8 nucleotides align to TRBD1. Germline loops: CDR1 DFQATT, CDR2 SNEGSKA (reference sequence). The trim removed 3 bases at V and 2 bases at J, leaving 5 bases unmatched. The CDR3 sequence is 14 residues long. CDR3 sequence: CSASWGTGQETQYF. Here the CDR3 DNA reads TGCAGTGCTAGTTGGGGGACAGGTCAAGAGACCCAGTACTTC.